This T cell receptor (beta chain) was retrieved from a study of CD8+ T cells in alopecia areata. Whole-study results and caveats: Clonality was higher in lesional than normal scalp, especially in alopecia totalis/universalis.

In regard to this clone: Antigen specificity is unknown.

Using a FACSAria, the CD4+ and CD8+ T cells were sorted from the PBMCs. Investigators isolated RNA and reverse transcribed it into cDNA to act as the sequencing template. The table came from immunoSEQ multiplex PCR; TCRdb's copy has only in-frame clones and leaves some out. The sample consists of 140,000 or so clones, approximately 56% of them appearing once. The CDR3 covers 14 residues. Per germline, CDR1 SQVTM and CDR2 ANQGSEA. With V trimmed by 3 bases and J by 6 bases, 6 bases remained unmatched. The sequence derives from a human donor in good health. This sequence joins TRBV29-1 and TRBJ2-1; 9 nucleotides line up with TRBD2. Sample: CD8+ T cells sorted from blood. DNA of the CDR3: TGCAGCGTTGATTTTAGCGGGAGTAGCAATGAGCAGTTCTTC. Amino acids: CSVDFSGSSNEQFF.